This T cell receptor (beta chain) was sequenced for a study of shared clonotypes between healthy human individuals. CDR1 and CDR2 from the germline V gene are KGHSH and LQKENI. Trimming shortened V by 0 bases and J by 7 bases, and 6 bases separated the two germline ends. The CDR3 totals 13 residues. The study separated CD4+ cells into CD45RA+ naive and CD45RA-negative memory subsets. Profiling relied on immunoSEQ multiplex PCR, and the TCRdb table lists in-frame clones only, not all of them. The sample contains under 200,000 clones, approximately 95% of which appear only once. Sample: naive CD4+ T cells sorted from blood. Subset described: CD45RA+ positively selected. This rearrangement joins TRBV18 to TRBJ1-4; D uncertain. This receptor was identified in a woman in her 30s in good health. CDR3 loop: CASSPPWREKLFF. The CDR3 bases are TGTGCCAGCTCACCACCCTGGCGTGAAAAACTGTTTTTT.